This passage covers 14 T cell receptor beta chains from one sample sequenced in a study of radiotherapy plus CTLA-4 blockade in lung cancer. Repertoires were generated with immunoSEQ multiplex PCR, while TCRdb's copy carries only in-frame clones and drops some. The sample lists roughly 97,000 clones; under 85% were seen once. Specimen: peripheral blood, collected from a patient treated with radiotherapy plus ipilimumab. The receptors originated from a human donor with non-small cell lung cancer who had a partial response to radiotherapy plus ipilimumab. Some clones in this sample may be carry-over from other donors' samples.

In DNA, the CDR3 is TGTGCCAGCAGTGTCCGCGAACGGGGCAATCAGCCCCAGCATTTT. Residues: CASSVRERGNQPQHF. The chain combines TRBV2 with TRBJ1-5, with D hard to call. Trimming shortened V by 4 bases and J by 2 bases, and 12 bases separated the two germline ends. The CDR3 totals 15 residues. Germline lookup yields CDR1 SNHLY and CDR2 FYNNEI.

The table lists this clone with a few counts. The chain uses TRBV10-2 and TRBJ1-2; D possibly corresponds to TRBD1 (5 bases). V was pared by 2 bases and J by 8 bases, with 12 bases between. Looked up from germline, CDR1 is WSHSY and CDR2 is SAAADI. CDR3 length: 13 residues. CDR3 loop: CASSEGRVQGYTF. CDR3 nucleotides: TGCGCCAGCAGTGAGGGCAGGGTTCAAGGCTACACCTTC.

V is TRBV19 and J is TRBJ2-3; possible D gene TRBD1, 5 bases. The CDR3 length is 14 residues. Germline V lookup: CDR1 LNHDA, CDR2 SQIVND (reference sequence). Trimming stripped 1 base from V and 1 base from J, with 6 bases between. CDR3 in amino acids: CASSIAGRTDTQYF. In DNA form, the CDR3 reads TGTGCCAGTAGTATAGCAGGGCGCACAGATACGCAGTATTTT.

This clone appeared a single time. The chain joins TRBV5-8 to TRBJ2-7; D ambiguous. This CDR3 region has 12 residues. The V gene lost 4 bases and the J gene lost 2 bases, with 7 bases spanning the gap. CDR1 and CDR2 (germline): SGHTS, YDEGEE. The CDR3 nucleotides read TGTGCCAGCAGCCTAATCACCTACGAGCAGTACTTC. This encodes CASSLITYEQYF.

The rearrangement links TRBV28 to TRBJ1-3; D gene unclear. CDR3 length: 15 residues. Germline CDR1 and CDR2: MDHEN and SYDVKM. The V end lost 2 bases, the J end lost 0 bases, and 8 bases lay between the germline ends. The CDR3 DNA is TGTGCCAGCAGTTTAGCGGGGTTCTCTGGAAACACCATATATTTT. It is translated as CASSLAGFSGNTIYF.

The CDR3 sequence: CASSYPDQPQHF. DNA for the CDR3: TGTGCCAGCAGTTACCCTGATCAGCCCCAGCATTTT. The chain couples TRBV6-6 to TRBJ1-5; no clear D. CDR1 is MNHNY and CDR2 is SVGAGI in the germline V gene (reference sequence). CDR3 length: 12 residues. The ends were cut back, 2 bases at V and 5 bases at J, with 4 bases in the middle.

The J gene is TRBJ2-1, the V gene TRBV27, with D unresolved. V shed 4 bases and J shed 0 bases, with 13 bases lying between them. In germline, CDR1 is MNHEY, CDR2 SMNVEV (reference sequence). CDR3 size: 16 residues. CDR3 residues: CASSSRRLGSYNEQFF. The CDR3 coding sequence is TGTGCCAGCAGTTCCAGACGACTGGGCTCCTACAATGAGCAGTTCTTC.

The rearrangement joins TRBV2 to TRBJ2-1, with D maybe TRBD1 (6 bases). V lost 5 bases and J 0 bases, leaving 14 bases between the germline ends. This CDR3 comprises 16 residues. Germline V gene sequence: CDR1 SNHLY, CDR2 FYNNEI. DNA for the CDR3: TGTGCCAGCAGTACTCAGGGGCTGAGCTCCTACAATGAGCAGTTCTTC. As protein: CASSTQGLSSYNEQFF.

V is TRBV11-3 and J is TRBJ1-4, with D hard to call. V lost 5 bases and J lost 7, with 8 bases in between. CDR1 and CDR2 from the germline V gene are SGHNT and YENEEA. The CDR3 spans 12 residues. CDR3 sequence: CASSRVAEKLFF. The CDR3 region has the DNA TGTGCCAGCAGCCGGGTGGCTGAAAAACTGTTTTTT. Using reference TRBV11-3 and TRBJ1-4 for the parts outside the CDR3, the full variable domain is EAGVVQSPRYKIIEKKQPVAFWCNPISGHNTLYWYLQNLGQGPELLIRYENEEAVDDSQLPKDRFSAERLKGVDSTLKIQPAELGDSAVYLCASSRVAEKLFFGSGTQLSVL.

The genes are TRBV7-2 and TRBJ2-7; 16 positions agree with TRBD2. V trimming: 5 bases; J trimming: 4 bases; junction bases outside the gene matches: 8. The germline CDR1 and CDR2 sequences are SGHTA and FQGNSA. The CDR3 totals 17 residues. This CDR3 is CASSTAGTSGGAYEQYF. As DNA, the CDR3 is TGTGCCAGCAGCACAGCCGGGACTAGCGGGGGGGCTTACGAGCAGTACTTC.

V is TRBV11-2 and J is TRBJ2-7; 13 bases match TRBD2. V lost 3 bases to trimming and J lost 6 bases; unmatched junction nucleotides: 2. Germline V lookup: CDR1 SGHAT, CDR2 FQNNGV. This CDR3 has 14 residues. CDR3 sequence: CASSFGTSGVEQYF. CDR3 bases: TGTGCCAGCAGCTTCGGGACTAGCGGGGTCGAGCAGTACTTC.

This clone was counted a few times. V usage is TRBV7-9 and J usage is TRBJ2-5; 7 nucleotides align to TRBD1. The CDR3 loop spans 16 amino acids. The junction had 6 bases not matched to a gene; V was cut back by 0 bases and J by 2 bases. The germline gives CDR1 SEHNR, CDR2 FQNEAQ (reference sequence). CDR3 loop: CASSLAAGGRQETQYF. The CDR3 DNA sequence: TGTGCCAGCAGCTTAGCGGCAGGGGGTCGGCAAGAGACCCAGTACTTC.

V usage is TRBV2 and J usage is TRBJ2-3, with TRBD1 identical over 8 bases. The CDR3 spans 15 residues. Germline CDR1 reads SNHLY; CDR2 reads FYNNEI. The V segment lost 6 bases and the J segment 3 bases; nucleotides outside the gene matches: 8. The CDR3 sequence: CASRTRTGRTDTQYF. The CDR3 coding sequence is TGTGCCAGCAGGACCAGGACAGGGAGGACAGATACGCAGTATTTT.

The chain uses TRBV5-1 and TRBJ1-2; D uncertain. Germline CDR1 and CDR2: SGHRS and YFSETQ. V was clipped by 0 bases and J by 7 bases, with 13 bases between them. The CDR3 is 14 residues long. CDR3 sequence (DNA): TGCGCCAGCAGCTTGGCCTCCTTCGCCGGTGGCTACACCTTC. It codes for CASSLASFAGGYTF.